Included here is one T cell receptor (beta chain) sequence, with context. The target antigen is unknown. This record belongs to a study of cytomegalovirus exposure and HLA in healthy donors. Findings and limits, study-wide: The authors confirmed in vitro that three CMV-associated chains were specific for CMV antigens. When analyzed later, a missense DCLRE1C variant was found to be linked to TCR beta V- and J-gene trimming.

Germline assignment: CDR1 KGHSH and CDR2 LQKENI. This CDR3 has 16 residues. V lost 3 bases to trimming and J lost 3 bases; unmatched junction nucleotides: 6. The primer mix had 60 Vbeta and 13 Jbeta primers. Original handling: Later, an analysis found 65 million to 85 million unique TCR beta chains, and about 10 million of these were shared. Some clones are missing from TCRdb's copy, which holds only in-frame ones; the method was immunoSEQ multiplex PCR. The V and J calls and clone size are taken from that table; D and trimming were inferred from the DNA. This table holds about 200,000 clones, around three quarters found once.

Sequencing used PBMCs. The genes are TRBV18 and TRBJ2-1; TRBD2 matches 9 bases. The receptor was derived from a man under 40 in good health and CMV-seronegative. The CDR3 sequence is CASSPGYSGGYNEQFF. The CDR3 DNA follows: TGTGCCAGCTCACCTGGTTATAGCGGGGGCTACAATGAGCAGTTCTTC.